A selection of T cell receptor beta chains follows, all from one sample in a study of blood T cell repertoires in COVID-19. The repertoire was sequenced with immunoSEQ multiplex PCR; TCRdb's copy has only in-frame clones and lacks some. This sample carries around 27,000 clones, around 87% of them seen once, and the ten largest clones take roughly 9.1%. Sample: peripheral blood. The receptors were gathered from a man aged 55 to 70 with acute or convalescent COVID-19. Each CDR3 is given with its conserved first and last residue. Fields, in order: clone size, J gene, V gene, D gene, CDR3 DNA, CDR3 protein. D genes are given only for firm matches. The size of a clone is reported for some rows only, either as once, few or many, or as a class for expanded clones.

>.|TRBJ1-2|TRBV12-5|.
TGTGCTAGTGGTTTGGTACCGAATCGTTACAGGGCATCAGGTGGCTACACCTTC
CASGLVPNRYRASGGYTF
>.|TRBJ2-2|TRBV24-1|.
TGTGCCACCTCGTCGGAGCTTAACACCGGGGAGCTGTTTTTT
CATSSELNTGELFF
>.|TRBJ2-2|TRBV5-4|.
TGTGCCAGCAGTCCCCAGACGGGTCAGAACACCGGGGAGCTGTTTTTT
CASSPQTGQNTGELFF
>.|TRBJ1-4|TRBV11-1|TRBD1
TGTGCCAGCAGCCCGGACAGGATTAATGAAAAACTGTTTTTT
CASSPDRINEKLFF
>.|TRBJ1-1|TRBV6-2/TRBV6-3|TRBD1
TGTGCCAGCAGTTGGGACAGGGGGCCTGAAGCTTTCTTT
CASSWDRGPEAFF
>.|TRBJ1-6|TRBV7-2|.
TGTGCCAGCAGCTTAGGAGGCGGCTGGTCACCCCTCCACTTT
CASSLGGGWSPLHF
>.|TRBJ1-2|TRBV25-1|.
TGTGCCAGCAGTGGGGAAAGCCTTGAGGGCTATGGCTACACCTTC
CASSGESLEGYGYTF
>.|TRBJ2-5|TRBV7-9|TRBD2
TGTGCCAGCAGCCCCGGAGTAGCGGGGGGGGGAGAGACCCAGTACTTC
CASSPGVAGGGETQYF
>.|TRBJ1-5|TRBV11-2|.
TGTGCCAGCAGCTTACAGGGTGATCAGCCCCAGCATTTT
CASSLQGDQPQHF
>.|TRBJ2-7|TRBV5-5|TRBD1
TGTGCCAGCAGTAGACAGGGGGCATACGAGCAGTACTTC
CASSRQGAYEQYF
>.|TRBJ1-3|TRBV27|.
TGTGCCAGCAGTTTACACGGGTCAGGAAACACCATATATTTT
CASSLHGSGNTIYF
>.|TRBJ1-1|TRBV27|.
TGTGCCAGCAGTTTATACAGGGAGTTGGCGAACACTGAAGCTTTCTTT
CASSLYRELANTEAFF
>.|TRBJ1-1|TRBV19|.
TGTGCCAGTAGTAGCAGGGGACGGAACACTGAAGCTTTCTTT
CASSSRGRNTEAFF
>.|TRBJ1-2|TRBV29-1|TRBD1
TGCAGCGTTGATTCAAAGACAGGGATGGTCTATGGCTACACCTTC
CSVDSKTGMVYGYTF
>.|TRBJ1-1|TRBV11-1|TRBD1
TGTGCCAGCAGCTTAGTCAGGGGGCAAACTGAAGCTTTCTTT
CASSLVRGQTEAFF
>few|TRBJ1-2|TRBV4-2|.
TGTGCCAGCAGCCAAGACGTCAGCCAGGCGAACTATGGCTACACCTTC
CASSQDVSQANYGYTF
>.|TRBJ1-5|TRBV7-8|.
TGTGCCAGCAGCACGGGGGGTCCCGGGAATCAGCCCCAGCATTTT
CASSTGGPGNQPQHF
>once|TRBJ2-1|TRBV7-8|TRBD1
TGTGCCAGCAACAACAGGGGGAATGAGCAGTTCTTC
CASNNRGNEQFF
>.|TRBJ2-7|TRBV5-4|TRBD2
TGTGCCAGCAGCTCTCCCGGTAGCGGGCTCACCTACGAGCAGTACTTC
CASSSPGSGLTYEQYF
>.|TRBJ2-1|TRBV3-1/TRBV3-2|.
TGTGCCAGCAGCCAAGTACGTAGTCTTTCGGAGCAGTTCTTC
CASSQVRSLSEQFF
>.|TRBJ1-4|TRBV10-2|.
TGCGCCAGCAGTGAGAACGGGGCGGGGAAACTGTTTTTT
CASSENGAGKLFF
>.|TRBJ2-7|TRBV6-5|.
TGTGCCAGCAGCGTGGTCGTTTCGGTCGAGCAGTACTTC
CASSVVVSVEQYF
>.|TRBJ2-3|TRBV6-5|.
TGTGCCAGCAGTTACTTTGCGGGGATTAGCACAGATACGCAGTATTTT
CASSYFAGISTDTQYF
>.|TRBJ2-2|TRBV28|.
TGTGCCAGCAGCCCCCATGCAGGGGAAGCCGGGGAGCTGTTTTTT
CASSPHAGEAGELFF
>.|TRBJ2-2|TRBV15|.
TGTGCCACCAGCATGCCCTACGGGGGGGAGCTGTTTTTT
CATSMPYGGELFF
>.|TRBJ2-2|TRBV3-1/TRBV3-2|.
TGTGCCAGCAGCCTCAACAACGGGGAGGGGGAGCTGTTTTTT
CASSLNNGEGELFF
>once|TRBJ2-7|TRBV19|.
TGTGCCAGTACCTACAGGTACGGCTCCTACGAGCAGTACTTC
CASTYRYGSYEQYF
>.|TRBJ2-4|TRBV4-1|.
TGCGCCAGCAGCCAGCGGGGTGACAAAAACATTCAGTACTTC
CASSQRGDKNIQYF
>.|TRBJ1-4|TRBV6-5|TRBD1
TGTGCCAGCAGAGCAGGGGGCGAGAATGAAAAACTGTTTTTT
CASRAGGENEKLFF
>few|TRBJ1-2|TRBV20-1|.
TGCAGTGCTAGTGGCCAGGGAGGCTATGGCTACACCTTC
CSASGQGGYGYTF
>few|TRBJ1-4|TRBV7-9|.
TGTGCCAGCAGCTTAGATGCCGGAGTCAATGAAAAACTGTTTTTT
CASSLDAGVNEKLFF
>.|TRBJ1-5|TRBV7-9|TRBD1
TGTGCCAGCAGTACAGGTTCCGGGACAGGCATAACTCAGCCCCAGCATTTT
CASSTGSGTGITQPQHF
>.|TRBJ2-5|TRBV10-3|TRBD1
TGTGCCATCAGTGAAGGACAGGGGAAGGTGGAGACCCAGTACTTC
CAISEGQGKVETQYF
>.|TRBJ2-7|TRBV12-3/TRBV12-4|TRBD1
TGTGCCAGCAGCCGGACAGGGAGCTACGAGCAGTACTTC
CASSRTGSYEQYF
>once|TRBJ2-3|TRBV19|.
TGTGCCAGTAGTATCTCTCAGTCTAGCACAGATACGCAGTATTTT
CASSISQSSTDTQYF
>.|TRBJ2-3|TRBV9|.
TGTGCCAGCAGCGTTTCGTCGGGGACAGATACGCAGTATTTT
CASSVSSGTDTQYF
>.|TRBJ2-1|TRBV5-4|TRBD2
TGTGCCAGCAGTTTAGCGGGGGTTACCTACAATGAGCAGTTCTTC
CASSLAGVTYNEQFF
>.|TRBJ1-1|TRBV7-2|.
TGTGCCAGCAGCCACAACCGGAACACTGAAGCTTTCTTT
CASSHNRNTEAFF
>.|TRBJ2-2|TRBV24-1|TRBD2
TGTGCCACCAGTGAAAGCGGGATAAGATCCGGGGAGCTGTTTTTT
CATSESGIRSGELFF
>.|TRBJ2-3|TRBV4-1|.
TGCGCCAGCAGCCAAGACGGAAGGACAGGAGGGGTTCGAGATACGCAGTATTTT
CASSQDGRTGGVRDTQYF
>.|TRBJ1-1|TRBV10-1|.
TGCGCCAGCAGCCAGGGACTCAACACTGAAGCTTTCTTT
CASSQGLNTEAFF
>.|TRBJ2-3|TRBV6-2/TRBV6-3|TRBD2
TGTGCCAGCAGTTACGCTCGAAAGCGGGGGGCGACGGATACGCAGTATTTT
CASSYARKRGATDTQYF
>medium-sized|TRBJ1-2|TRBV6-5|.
TGTGCCAGCAGTCCGGCAGGCAGGCCGAACTATGGCTACACCTTC
CASSPAGRPNYGYTF
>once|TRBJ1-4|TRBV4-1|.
TGCGCCAGCAGGGGAAACAGCGGGAGTGAAAAACTGTTTTTT
CASRGNSGSEKLFF
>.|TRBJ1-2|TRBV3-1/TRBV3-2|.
TGTGCCAGCAGCGGTGGGGGGAACCCGCTCTATGGCTACACCTTC
CASSGGGNPLYGYTF
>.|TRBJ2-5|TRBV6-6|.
TGTGCCAGCACCCCACGGTCGGGGAAAGAGACCCAGTACTTC
CASTPRSGKETQYF
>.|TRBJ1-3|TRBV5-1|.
TGCGCCAGCAGCTCCGCCGGGACGGGGACTTCTGGAAACACCATATATTTT
CASSSAGTGTSGNTIYF
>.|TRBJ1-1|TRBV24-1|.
TGTGCCACAATGGAGAGGATGAACACTGAAGCTTTCTTT
CATMERMNTEAFF
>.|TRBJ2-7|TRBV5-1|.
TGCGCCAGCAGCTTGGGGCAGATCTCGGGCGAGCAGTACTTC
CASSLGQISGEQYF
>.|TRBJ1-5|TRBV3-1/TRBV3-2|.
TGTGCCAGCAGCCAAGGACTGGTGGCCGGCAATCAGCCCCAGCATTTT
CASSQGLVAGNQPQHF
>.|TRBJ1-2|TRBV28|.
TGTGCCAGCAGCCCTAGAGCTAACTATGGCTACACCTTC
CASSPRANYGYTF
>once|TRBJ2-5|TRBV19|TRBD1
TGTGCCAGTAGTACGGGACAGCCGGGCGAGACCCAGTACTTC
CASSTGQPGETQYF
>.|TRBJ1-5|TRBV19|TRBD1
TGTGCCAGTAGTAAGGGACAGGGACTTAGCAATCAGCCCCAGCATTTT
CASSKGQGLSNQPQHF
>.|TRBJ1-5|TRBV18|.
TGTGCCAGCTCACCAGGGGGCCCTAATCAGCCCCAGCATTTT
CASSPGGPNQPQHF
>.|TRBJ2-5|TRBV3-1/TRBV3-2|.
TGTGCCAGCAGCCCCTACCTGACAGGCCAAGAGACCCAGTACTTC
CASSPYLTGQETQYF
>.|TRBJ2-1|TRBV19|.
TGTGCCAGTAGTATGTACGGGACCTACAATGAGCAGTTCTTC
CASSMYGTYNEQFF